This is a list of T cell receptor beta chains from one sample in a study of Graves' ophthalmopathy and Graves' hyperthyroidism. TCRdb redid the calling of the multiplex PCR reads with MiXCR, one entry per CDR3 protein. The sample shows around 1,200,000 distinct CDR3 sequences, about 35% of them seen only once. What was sequenced was peripheral blood or thyroid tissue (not recorded which). The receptors come from an adult man with Graves' hyperthyroidism. Each CDR3 is given with its conserved first and last residue. A D gene is named only where the DNA matches it firmly. Clone sizes are given selectively: once, few, many, or a class where the clone is expanded.

j_call	d_call	v_call	clone_size	cdr3_aa	cdr3_nt
TRBJ1-6	.	TRBV24-1	many	CATSPGPNNSPLHF	TGTGCCACCAGTCCGGGACCGAATAATTCACCCCTCCACTTT
TRBJ2-5	.	TRBV7-6	.	CASSLEGVEETQYF	TGTGCCAGCAGCTTAGAGGGGGTCGAAGAGACCCAGTACTTC
TRBJ2-7	.	TRBV6-2/TRBV6-3	.	CASSYAVIGRWRDQEEQYF	TGTGCCAGCAGTTACGCCGTTATAGGAAGGTGGCGGGATCAGGAAGAGCAGTACTTC
TRBJ1-5	TRBD1	TRBV5-6	few	CASSSSGTGAGPQHF	TGTGCCAGCAGCTCGTCTGGGACAGGGGCTGGACCCCAGCATTTT
TRBJ1-5	TRBD1	TRBV2	many	CASSEDRGRSNQPQHF	TGTGCCAGCAGTGAGGACAGGGGCCGTAGCAATCAGCCCCAGCATTTT
TRBJ1-2	TRBD1	TRBV6-5	.	CASSHGQGVNGYTF	TGTGCCAGCAGTCACGGACAGGGGGTGAATGGCTACACCTTC
TRBJ2-7	.	TRBV4-2	.	CASSQALGLFSYEQYF	TGTGCCAGCAGCCAAGCCCTGGGACTCTTCTCCTACGAGCAGTACTTC
TRBJ2-7	TRBD2	TRBV9	.	CASSAGLAIHEQYF	TGTGCCAGCAGCGCCGGACTAGCGATCCACGAGCAGTACTTC
TRBJ1-2	.	TRBV12-3/TRBV12-4	many	CATTIKRTQYYGYTF	TGTGCCACCACGATAAAGCGGACGCAATACTATGGCTACACCTTC
TRBJ2-7	.	TRBV29-1	.	CSVRDAGSYEQYF	TGCAGCGTGAGGGACGCTGGCTCCTACGAGCAGTACTTC
TRBJ1-4	.	TRBV7-6	.	CASGKVATNEKLFF	TGTGCCAGTGGAAAAGTAGCAACTAATGAAAAACTGTTTTTT
TRBJ1-1	.	TRBV29-1	many	CSVLPQGEAFF	TGCAGCGTTCTCCCGCAGGGGGAAGCTTTCTTT
TRBJ2-6	TRBD1	TRBV19	.	CASGNRDRISSGANVLTF	TGTGCCAGTGGGAATCGGGACAGAATTTCCTCTGGGGCCAACGTCCTGACTTTC
TRBJ2-5	TRBD1	TRBV13	many	CASSLRTGKETQYF	TGTGCCAGCAGCTTAAGGACAGGAAAAGAGACCCAGTACTTC
TRBJ2-2	TRBD1	TRBV10-3	.	CAIMAGTANTGELFF	TGTGCCATCATGGCCGGGACAGCCAACACCGGGGAGCTGTTTTTT
TRBJ2-6	.	TRBV6-4	.	CAISDDDSGANVLTF	TGTGCCATCAGTGATGACGACTCTGGGGCCAACGTCCTGACTTTC
TRBJ2-7	TRBD2	TRBV20-1	few	CSARPYLAAYEQYF	TGCAGTGCTAGACCCTATCTAGCGGCGTACGAGCAGTACTTC
TRBJ1-2	.	TRBV4-1	.	CASSQEGRAQWSTF	TGCGCCAGCAGCCAAGAAGGCAGGGCCCAATGGTCGACCTTC
TRBJ1-6	.	TRBV14	.	CASSQLIGGRDNSPLHF	TGTGCCAGCAGCCAACTCATCGGGGGGAGAGATAATTCACCCCTCCACTTT
TRBJ1-6	TRBD1	TRBV7-9	few	CASSLDGTANSPLHF	TGTGCCAGCAGCTTAGATGGGACAGCTAATTCACCCCTCCACTTT
TRBJ1-2	.	TRBV29-1	many	CSVDLAEGYTF	TGCAGCGTTGATCTAGCGGAGGGCTACACCTTC
TRBJ2-5	TRBD2	TRBV7-2	.	CASSSSGMGETQYF	TGTGCCAGCAGCTCTAGCGGGATGGGAGAGACCCAGTACTTC
TRBJ2-7	TRBD2	TRBV19	few	CASGASGRSLSYEQYF	TGTGCCTCGGGGGCTAGCGGGAGGTCCCTCTCCTACGAGCAGTACTTC
TRBJ1-1	.	TRBV19	few	CASSTPPKGGSEAFF	TGTGCCAGTAGTACTCCCCCGAAGGGCGGGTCTGAAGCTTTCTTT
TRBJ2-7	TRBD1	TRBV7-6	many	CASSLGTGNRYEQYF	TGTGCCAGCAGCTTAGGGACAGGGAATCGCTACGAGCAGTACTTC
TRBJ2-7	TRBD2	TRBV7-9	.	CASSPPASGSHEQYF	TGTGCCAGCAGCCCCCCGGCGAGCGGGAGCCACGAGCAGTACTTC
TRBJ2-7	.	TRBV10-2	many	CASGRTRGYEQYF	TGCGCCAGCGGGAGAACCAGGGGCTACGAGCAGTACTTC
TRBJ1-5	TRBD1	TRBV7-2	.	CASSPRGQNSNQPQHF	TGTGCCAGCTCACCGAGGGGGCAGAATAGCAATCAGCCCCAGCATTTT
TRBJ1-1	.	TRBV7-2	.	CASSPWHRTNTEAFF	TGTGCCAGCAGCCCTTGGCACAGGACGAACACTGAAGCTTTCTTT
TRBJ2-7	TRBD1	TRBV7-2	many	CASSDPGTGGYEQYF	TGTGCCAGCAGCGACCCCGGGACAGGGGGCTACGAGCAGTACTTC
TRBJ2-7	TRBD1	TRBV2	few	CASSPEIVGGAYEQYF	TGTGCCAGCAGCCCAGAGATTGTAGGGGGCGCCTACGAGCAGTACTTC